These T cell receptor beta chains were read from a single sample in a study of T-cell reconstitution after alpha-beta-depleted transplantation in children. In TCRdb, the PCR reads were re-called with MiXCR into one record per CDR3 protein. Altogether about 980,000 distinct CDR3 sequences are present, about 31% being singletons, with the ten largest covering about 28%. This specimen consisted of PBMCs, mostly from graft donor cells, obtained 360 days after TCRalphabeta/CD19-depleted stem cell transplant. The receptor set was obtained from a boy younger than two who had a stem cell transplant for SCID, so the T cells may come from the graft donor. CDR3s include the opening cysteine and the closing phenylalanine or tryptophan. The D gene is left open where the match is weak. Clone size appears in some rows only: once, few, many, or a class for an expanded clone.

v_call	d_call	clone_size	j_call	cdr3_aa	cdr3_nt
TRBV27	TRBD2	many	TRBJ2-3	CASSPLAGGATDTQYF	TGTGCCAGCAGCCCACTAGCGGGGGGGGCCACAGATACGCAGTATTTT
TRBV7-2	.	.	TRBJ1-3	CASSLSAAPSGNTIYF	TGTGCCAGCAGCTTGTCCGCGGCCCCCTCTGGAAACACCATATATTTT
TRBV5-6	.	.	TRBJ2-1	CASSLWWARDNEQFF	TGTGCCAGCAGCTTGTGGTGGGCAAGGGACAATGAGCAGTTCTTC
TRBV12-3/TRBV12-4	TRBD2	.	TRBJ2-3	CASRASGGESQYF	TGTGCCAGCAGGGCTAGCGGGGGGGAGTCACAGTATTTT
TRBV3-1	TRBD1	.	TRBJ2-5	CASSQKSRGYQETQYF	TGTGCCAGCAGCCAAAAAAGCAGGGGGTACCAAGAGACCCAGTACTTC
TRBV12-3/TRBV12-4	TRBD2	.	TRBJ2-1	CASRPIPTGGSSYNEQFF	TGTGCCAGCAGACCAATCCCTACCGGGGGGTCCTCCTACAATGAGCAGTTCTTC
TRBV12-3/TRBV12-4	.	few	TRBJ2-1	CASSSPGLPYNEQFF	TGTGCCAGCAGCTCCCCCGGTTTGCCCTACAATGAGCAGTTCTTC
TRBV9	.	few	TRBJ2-1	CASSESELSYNEQFF	TGTGCCAGCAGCGAAAGTGAGCTCTCCTACAATGAGCAGTTCTTC
TRBV7-9	TRBD2	few	TRBJ2-3	CASSRLGTSGGDTQYF	TGTGCCAGCAGCCGACTAGGGACTAGCGGGGGAGATACGCAGTATTTT
TRBV3-1	TRBD2	.	TRBJ2-1	CASSPRLAGGQGNEQFF	TGTGCCAGCAGCCCCCGACTAGCGGGGGGGCAGGGCAATGAGCAGTTCTTC
TRBV7-8	.	.	TRBJ1-1	CASSLALGQAKNTEAFF	TGTGCCAGCAGCTTAGCTTTGGGGCAGGCCAAAAACACTGAAGCTTTCTTT
TRBV28	.	.	TRBJ1-1	CASKIGGVRNTEAFF	TGTGCCAGCAAAATTGGCGGGGTCCGAAACACTGAAGCTTTCTTT
TRBV7-9	TRBD1	few	TRBJ2-1	CASSSGQARLDEQFF	TGTGCCAGCAGCTCGGGACAGGCTCGCCTCGATGAGCAGTTCTTC
TRBV28	.	.	TRBJ2-7	CASTPGRGFSYEQYF	TGTGCCAGCACCCCTGGGAGGGGGTTCTCCTACGAGCAGTACTTC
TRBV4-2	TRBD2	few	TRBJ2-5	CASSQDTGRGDRETQYF	TGTGCCAGCAGCCAAGATACGGGCCGGGGGGATCGAGAGACCCAGTACTTC
TRBV20-1	.	few	TRBJ1-6	CSAREPGRRGSPLHF	TGCAGTGCTAGAGAACCGGGACGGAGAGGATCACCCCTCCACTTT
TRBV7-8	TRBD1	few	TRBJ1-5	CASSLGGTGRQPQHF	TGTGCCAGCAGCTTAGGTGGGACAGGGAGGCAGCCCCAGCATTTT
TRBV2	TRBD1	.	TRBJ2-7	CASRGTATEQYF	TGTGCCAGCAGGGGGACAGCGACCGAGCAGTACTTC
TRBV12-3/TRBV12-4	TRBD1	.	TRBJ2-7	CASSFRDRTLSYEQYF	TGTGCCAGCAGTTTCAGGGACAGAACCCTCTCCTACGAGCAGTACTTC
TRBV12-3/TRBV12-4	TRBD2	.	TRBJ2-1	CASSPPSGGLNEQFF	TGTGCCAGCAGTCCTCCTAGCGGGGGGCTTAATGAGCAGTTCTTC
TRBV24-1	.	.	TRBJ2-5	CATSDLGRLRETQYF	TGTGCCACCAGTGATTTAGGCAGACTAAGAGAGACCCAGTACTTC
TRBV7-6	.	few	TRBJ2-7	CASSLADASEQYF	TGTGCCAGCAGCTTAGCGGATGCGAGCGAGCAGTACTTC
TRBV2	TRBD2	many	TRBJ2-1	CASSELGGGVYNEQFF	TGTGCCAGCAGTGAACTCGGCGGGGGGGTTTACAATGAGCAGTTCTTC
TRBV6-1	.	few	TRBJ1-5	CASSAYSNQPQHF	TGTGCCAGCAGTGCCTATAGCAATCAGCCCCAGCATTTT
TRBV4-1	TRBD2	.	TRBJ2-5	CASSLRMTSGSAGITKQETQYF	TGCGCCAGCAGCCTCCGGATGACTAGCGGGTCGGCGGGCATTACCAAACAAGAGACCCAGTACTTC
TRBV5-1	.	few	TRBJ1-1	CASRPRDGNTEAFF	TGCGCCAGCAGGCCCCGGGACGGAAACACTGAAGCTTTCTTT
TRBV12-3/TRBV12-4	TRBD1	.	TRBJ1-2	CASRPQGAGYTF	TGTGCCAGCAGACCCCAGGGGGCTGGCTACACCTTC
TRBV20-1	.	few	TRBJ2-1	CSAINREGVSDEQFF	TGCAGTGCTATCAACAGGGAGGGGGTGAGCGATGAGCAGTTCTTC
TRBV15	.	few	TRBJ1-4	CATSRDRDPEKLFF	TGTGCCACCAGCAGAGATCGGGACCCCGAAAAACTGTTTTTT